These T cell receptor beta chains were read from a single sample in a study of shared clonotypes between healthy human individuals. Data came from immunoSEQ multiplex PCR; TCRdb stores just in-frame clones and leaves some out. The sample lists roughly 2 million clones, less than 95% occurring once. Sequenced input: naive CD8+ T cells sorted from blood. The receptors here all came from a man younger than 30 in good health. The CDR3 runs from the conserved cysteine through the conserved F or W. D genes are given only for firm matches. Clone sizes are given selectively: once, few, many, or a class where the clone is expanded.

d_call,j_call,v_call,clone_size,cdr3_aa,cdr3_nt
-,TRBJ2-3,TRBV6-1,-,CASSEWGGEGTDTQYF,TGTGCCAGCAGTGAATGGGGCGGGGAAGGTACAGATACGCAGTATTTT
-,TRBJ2-7,TRBV10-3,-,CATVFKPSSYEQYF,TGTGCCACCGTATTTAAACCAAGCTCCTACGAGCAGTACTTC
-,TRBJ2-7,TRBV18,-,CASSPEGEAYEQYF,TGTGCCAGCTCACCAGAGGGAGAAGCCTACGAGCAGTACTTC
TRBD1,TRBJ2-7,TRBV9,-,CASSDNPGTGVYEQYF,TGTGCCAGCAGCGACAACCCCGGGACAGGCGTCTACGAGCAGTACTTC
TRBD1,TRBJ1-1,TRBV10-3,-,CAISGTGEEAFF,TGTGCCATCAGCGGGACAGGGGAGGAAGCTTTCTTT
TRBD2,TRBJ2-7,TRBV2,-,CASSPSKLAGENYEQYF,TGTGCCAGCAGTCCCTCCAAACTAGCGGGAGAGAACTACGAGCAGTACTTC
-,TRBJ2-1,TRBV27,once,CASIGSYNEQFF,TGTGCCAGCATCGGTTCCTACAATGAGCAGTTCTTC
-,TRBJ1-2,TRBV29-1,once,CSVEEQAAPNYGYTF,TGCAGCGTTGAAGAGCAGGCCGCCCCTAACTATGGCTACACCTTC
TRBD1,TRBJ1-5,TRBV28,-,CASRSYQGAGQPQHF,TGTGCCAGCAGGTCATATCAGGGGGCAGGTCAGCCCCAGCATTTT
TRBD1,TRBJ2-7,TRBV10-3,-,CAISESTGQGVGEQYF,TGTGCCATCAGTGAGTCCACCGGACAGGGAGTGGGCGAGCAGTACTTC
-,TRBJ2-7,TRBV5-1,-,CASSLEGGTPFASYKQYF,TGCGCCAGCAGCTTGGAGGGAGGAACCCCCTTTGCTTCCTACAAGCAGTACTTC
TRBD2,TRBJ2-1,TRBV19,-,CASSIDWTSESYNEQFF,TGTGCCAGTAGTATAGATTGGACTAGCGAGTCCTACAATGAGCAGTTCTTC
-,TRBJ2-6,TRBV4-1,-,CASSQGAPGTLSSGANVLTF,TGCGCCAGCAGCCAAGGGGCCCCCGGGACTCTAAGCTCTGGGGCCAACGTCCTGACTTTC
-,TRBJ2-2,TRBV29-1,-,CSVVDLARGELFF,TGCAGCGTTGTAGATCTAGCAAGGGGCGAGCTGTTTTTT
TRBD2,TRBJ2-4,TRBV4-1,-,CASSQRRGAKNIQYF,TGCGCCAGCAGCCAAAGGCGGGGGGCCAAAAACATTCAGTACTTC
TRBD1,TRBJ1-1,TRBV29-1,once,CSGGEGATEAFF,TGCAGCGGCGGGGAGGGGGCAACTGAAGCTTTCTTT
TRBD1,TRBJ2-6,TRBV6-6,-,CASSYAVGGNPVLTF,TGTGCCAGCAGTTACGCCGTAGGGGGCAATCCCGTCCTGACTTTC
-,TRBJ1-2,TRBV27,-,CASSPPPGNYGYTF,TGTGCCAGCAGTCCACCCCCCGGGAACTATGGCTACACCTTC
TRBD1,TRBJ1-1,TRBV7-9,once,CASSVDRGSTEAFF,TGTGCCAGCAGCGTGGACAGGGGTAGCACTGAAGCTTTCTTT
-,TRBJ2-1,TRBV5-1,once,CASSPLSGNSYNEQFF,TGCGCCAGCAGCCCCCTTTCAGGCAACTCCTACAATGAGCAGTTCTTC
TRBD2,TRBJ2-7,TRBV5-4,-,CASSLAGGGYEQYF,TGTGCCAGCAGCTTGGCCGGCGGGGGGTACGAGCAGTACTTC
TRBD1,TRBJ2-1,TRBV6-1,-,CASSEGVTGGSNEQFF,TGTGCCAGCAGTGAAGGAGTCACAGGGGGTAGCAATGAGCAGTTCTTC
TRBD2,TRBJ2-7,TRBV11-2,-,CASSLLSAGGQYEQYF,TGTGCCAGCAGCTTACTTAGTGCGGGAGGGCAGTACGAGCAGTACTTC
-,TRBJ2-1,TRBV11-2,-,CASSLALSSYNEQFF,TGTGCCAGCAGCTTAGCCTTGTCCTCCTACAATGAGCAGTTCTTC
TRBD1,TRBJ1-1,TRBV5-6,-,CASSLDRGYSYTEAFF,TGTGCCAGCAGCTTAGACAGGGGGTATTCGTACACTGAAGCTTTCTTT
-,TRBJ1-5,TRBV4-1,-,CASSQIQEYQPQHF,TGCGCCAGCAGCCAAATACAGGAGTATCAGCCCCAGCATTTT
TRBD1,TRBJ2-7,TRBV18,-,CASSTTGTGGYEQYF,TGTGCCAGCTCAACCACGGGGACAGGGGGCTACGAGCAGTACTTC
-,TRBJ1-5,TRBV27,-,CASSYSSNQPQHF,TGTGCCAGCAGTTATTCTAGCAATCAGCCCCAGCATTTT
-,TRBJ2-2,TRBV4-3,-,CASSQGSLGTGELFF,TGCGCCAGCAGCCAAGGGAGTTTAGGGACCGGGGAGCTGTTTTTT
-,TRBJ1-2,TRBV6-5,-,CASSLTGANYGYTF,TGTGCCAGCAGTTTGACTGGAGCTAACTATGGCTACACCTTC
-,TRBJ2-1,TRBV6-5,-,CASSGGPFNEQFF,TGTGCCAGCAGCGGGGGGCCTTTCAATGAGCAGTTCTTC
TRBD1,TRBJ1-2,TRBV11-2,-,CASRPTGTGADPRGYTF,TGTGCCAGCAGACCGACCGGGACAGGGGCCGACCCTAGGGGCTACACCTTC
-,TRBJ2-3,TRBV6-1,-,CASTGAPSTDTQYF,TGTGCCAGCACCGGGGCCCCTAGCACAGATACGCAGTATTTT
-,TRBJ1-2,TRBV29-1,-,CSVEEGLDYGYTF,TGCAGCGTTGAGGAGGGGTTGGACTATGGCTACACCTTC
-,TRBJ1-5,TRBV27,-,CASSPQVTFNQPQHF,TGTGCCAGCAGCCCTCAGGTGACCTTTAATCAGCCCCAGCATTTT
-,TRBJ1-5,TRBV27,-,CASSLTGPNQPQHF,TGTGCCAGCAGCTTGACAGGCCCGAATCAGCCCCAGCATTTT
TRBD1,TRBJ1-2,TRBV6-6,-,CASTLTSGTGGYGYTF,TGTGCCAGCACCTTAACTTCCGGGACAGGGGGCTATGGCTACACCTTC
-,TRBJ2-1,TRBV15,-,CATSGGLSLLVDEQFF,TGTGCCACCAGCGGAGGACTGTCCCTACTGGTCGATGAGCAGTTCTTC
TRBD1,TRBJ1-6,TRBV6-6,-,CASSSTGQGASPLHF,TGTGCCAGCAGCTCGACGGGACAGGGGGCTTCACCCCTCCACTTT
-,TRBJ2-5,TRBV2,-,CASSAQETQYF,TGTGCCAGCAGTGCCCAAGAGACCCAGTACTTC
-,TRBJ2-7,TRBV4-1,-,CASSPWSGSYEQYF,TGCGCCAGCAGCCCGTGGAGTGGGTCCTACGAGCAGTACTTC
TRBD2,TRBJ2-1,TRBV9,-,CASSGTSGRDNEQFF,TGTGCCAGCAGCGGGACTAGCGGGAGGGACAATGAGCAGTTCTTC
-,TRBJ2-7,TRBV6-1,-,CASRGTRDLSEEQYF,TGTGCCAGCAGGGGCACTAGGGACCTGTCAGAGGAGCAGTACTTC
-,TRBJ2-1,TRBV4-1,-,CASSQEASDEQFF,TGCGCCAGCAGCCAAGAAGCTAGCGATGAGCAGTTCTTC
TRBD1,TRBJ1-4,TRBV19,-,CASSATRQGNEKLFF,TGTGCCAGTAGTGCTACTCGACAGGGTAATGAAAAACTGTTTTTT
-,TRBJ2-2,TRBV7-7,-,CASSSTGNTGELFF,TGTGCTAGCAGTTCCACAGGGAACACCGGGGAGCTGTTTTTT
-,TRBJ2-7,TRBV5-1,-,CASSPSVWTWEQYF,TGCGCCAGCAGTCCGTCCGTCTGGACGTGGGAGCAGTACTTC
TRBD1,TRBJ2-7,TRBV27,-,CASSFDRGAKQYF,TGTGCCAGCAGTTTTGACAGGGGAGCCAAGCAGTACTTC
-,TRBJ1-2,TRBV5-6,-,CASSPTGGVYGYTF,TGTGCCAGCAGCCCCACGGGGGGTGTCTATGGCTACACCTTC
-,TRBJ1-6,TRBV6-6,-,CASSWRESSYNSPLHF,TGTGCCAGCAGTTGGCGGGAAAGCTCCTATAATTCACCCCTCCACTTT
-,TRBJ2-7,TRBV5-1,-,CASRAGLAYEQYF,TGCGCCAGCAGAGCAGGGCTCGCCTACGAGCAGTACTTC
-,TRBJ2-3,TRBV6-6,-,CASSYVGVLGTDTQYF,TGTGCCAGCAGTTACGTCGGGGTTCTCGGCACAGATACGCAGTATTTT
TRBD1,TRBJ2-1,TRBV5-3,-,CARSLTGGMRNEQFF,TGTGCCAGAAGCCTGACAGGGGGCATGCGTAATGAGCAGTTCTTC
-,TRBJ2-2,TRBV19,-,CASSSRWAAANTGELFF,TGTGCCAGTAGCTCGCGGTGGGCAGCGGCGAACACCGGGGAGCTGTTTTTT